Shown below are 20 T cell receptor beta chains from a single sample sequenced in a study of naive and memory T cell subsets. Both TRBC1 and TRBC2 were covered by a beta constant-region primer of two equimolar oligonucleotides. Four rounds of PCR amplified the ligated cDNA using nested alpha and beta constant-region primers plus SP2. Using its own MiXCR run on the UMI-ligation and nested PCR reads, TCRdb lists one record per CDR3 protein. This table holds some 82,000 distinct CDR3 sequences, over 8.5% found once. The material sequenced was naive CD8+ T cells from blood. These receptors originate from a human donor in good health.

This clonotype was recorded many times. DNA for the CDR3: TGCAGTGCTAGAGTAAACAGGGAACTCTCCTACAATGAGCAGTTCTTC. Encoded protein: CSARVNRELSYNEQFF. This chain joins TRBV20-1 and TRBJ2-1; maybe TRBD1 (6 bases). V was trimmed by 1 base and J by 0 bases, leaving 13 bases between them. The germline gives CDR1 DFQATT, CDR2 SNEGSKA (reference sequence). The CDR3 runs 16 residues.

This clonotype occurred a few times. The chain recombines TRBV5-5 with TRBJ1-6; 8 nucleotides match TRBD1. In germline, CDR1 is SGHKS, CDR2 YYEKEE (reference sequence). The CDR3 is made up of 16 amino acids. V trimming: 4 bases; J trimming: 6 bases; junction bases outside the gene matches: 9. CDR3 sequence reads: CASSGRQGLANSPLHF. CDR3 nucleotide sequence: TGTGCCAGCAGCGGCAGACAGGGGTTGGCTAATTCACCCCTCCACTTT.

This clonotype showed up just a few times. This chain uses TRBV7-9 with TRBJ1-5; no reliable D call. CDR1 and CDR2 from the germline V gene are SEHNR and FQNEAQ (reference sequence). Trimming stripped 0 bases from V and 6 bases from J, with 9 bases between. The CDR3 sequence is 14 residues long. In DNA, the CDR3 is TGTGCCAGCAGCTTAGCCGGGGTAGGTCAGCCCCAGCATTTT. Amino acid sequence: CASSLAGVGQPQHF. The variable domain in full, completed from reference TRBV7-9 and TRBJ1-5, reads DTGVSQNPRHKITKRGQNVTFRCDPISEHNRLYWYRQTLGQGPEFLTYFQNEAQLEKSRLLSDRFSAERPKGSFSTLEIQRTEQGDSAMYLCASSLAGVGQPQHFGDGTRLSIL.

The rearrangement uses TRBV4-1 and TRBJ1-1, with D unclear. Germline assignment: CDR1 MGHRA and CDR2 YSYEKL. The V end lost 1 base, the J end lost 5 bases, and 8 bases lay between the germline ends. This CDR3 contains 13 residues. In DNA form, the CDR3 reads TGCGCCAGCAGCCAAGTTAGCGGGACTGAAGCTTTCTTT. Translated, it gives CASSQVSGTEAFF.

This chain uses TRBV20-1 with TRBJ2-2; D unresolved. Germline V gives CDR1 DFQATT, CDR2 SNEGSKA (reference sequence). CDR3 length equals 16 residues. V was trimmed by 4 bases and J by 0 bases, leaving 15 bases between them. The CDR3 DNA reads TGCAGTGCTAATTCAGTGGGGTCGACGAACACCGGGGAGCTGTTTTTT. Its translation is CSANSVGSTNTGELFF.

CDR3 nucleotides: TGTGCCAGCAGCTCCTCTGGGGGGACAGGAGCCAGCGAGCAGTACTTC. Protein: CASSSSGGTGASEQYF. This chain uses TRBV7-9 with TRBJ2-7; 8 bases match TRBD1. The CDR3 runs 16 residues. Looked up from germline, CDR1 is SEHNR and CDR2 is FQNEAQ (reference sequence). After removal of 4 bases from V and 6 bases from J, the junction contained 14 bases not matched to a gene. Combining the CDR3 with reference TRBV7-9 and TRBJ2-7 gives the whole variable domain DTGVSQNPRHKITKRGQNVTFRCDPISEHNRLYWYRQTLGQGPEFLTYFQNEAQLEKSRLLSDRFSAERPKGSFSTLEIQRTEQGDSAMYLCASSSSGGTGASEQYFGPGTRLTVT.

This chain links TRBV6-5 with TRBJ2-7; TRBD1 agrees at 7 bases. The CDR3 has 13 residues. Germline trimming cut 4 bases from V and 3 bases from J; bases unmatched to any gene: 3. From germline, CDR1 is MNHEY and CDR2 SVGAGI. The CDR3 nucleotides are TGTGCCAGCAGTTTCACAGGGGTCTACGAGCAGTACTTC. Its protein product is CASSFTGVYEQYF.

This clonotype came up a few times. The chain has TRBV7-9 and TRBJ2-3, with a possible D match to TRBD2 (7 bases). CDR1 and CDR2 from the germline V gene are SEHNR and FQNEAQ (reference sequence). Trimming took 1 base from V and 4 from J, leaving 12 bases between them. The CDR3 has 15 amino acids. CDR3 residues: CASSLVRGGPDTQYF. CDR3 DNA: TGTGCCAGCAGCTTAGTCAGGGGAGGGCCAGATACGCAGTATTTT.

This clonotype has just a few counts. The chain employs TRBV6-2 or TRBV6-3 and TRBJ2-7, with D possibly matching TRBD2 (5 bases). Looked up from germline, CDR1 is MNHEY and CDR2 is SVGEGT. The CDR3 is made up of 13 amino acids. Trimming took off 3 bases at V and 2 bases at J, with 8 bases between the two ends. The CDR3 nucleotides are TGTGCCAGCAGTTATTCCGGGGCCTACGAGCAGTACTTC. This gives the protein CASSYSGAYEQYF.

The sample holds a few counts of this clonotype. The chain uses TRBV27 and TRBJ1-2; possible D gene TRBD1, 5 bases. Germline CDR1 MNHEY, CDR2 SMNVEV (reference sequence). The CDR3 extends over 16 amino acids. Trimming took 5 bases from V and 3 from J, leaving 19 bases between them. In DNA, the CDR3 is TGTGCCAGCAGTCCCGGACATTCCCCGGTACACTATGGCTACACCTTC. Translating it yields CASSPGHSPVHYGYTF.

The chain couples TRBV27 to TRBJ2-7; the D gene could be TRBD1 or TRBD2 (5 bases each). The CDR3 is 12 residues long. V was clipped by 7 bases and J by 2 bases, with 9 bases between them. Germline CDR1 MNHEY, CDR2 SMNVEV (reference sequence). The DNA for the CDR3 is TGTGCCAGCACCTCGGGGCCCTACGAGCAGTACTTC. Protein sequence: CASTSGPYEQYF.

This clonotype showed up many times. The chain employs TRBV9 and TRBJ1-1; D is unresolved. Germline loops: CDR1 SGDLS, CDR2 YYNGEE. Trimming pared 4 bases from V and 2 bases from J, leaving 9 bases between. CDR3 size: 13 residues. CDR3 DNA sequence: TGTGCCAGCAGCCCCACCGGTAACACTGAAGCTTTCTTT. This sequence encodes CASSPTGNTEAFF.

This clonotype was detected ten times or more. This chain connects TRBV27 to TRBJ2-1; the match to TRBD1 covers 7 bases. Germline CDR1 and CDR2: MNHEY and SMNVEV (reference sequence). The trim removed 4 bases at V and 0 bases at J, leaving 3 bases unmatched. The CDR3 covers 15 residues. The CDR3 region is CASSSDRSSYNEQFF. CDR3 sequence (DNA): TGTGCCAGCAGTTCGGACAGGAGCTCCTACAATGAGCAGTTCTTC.

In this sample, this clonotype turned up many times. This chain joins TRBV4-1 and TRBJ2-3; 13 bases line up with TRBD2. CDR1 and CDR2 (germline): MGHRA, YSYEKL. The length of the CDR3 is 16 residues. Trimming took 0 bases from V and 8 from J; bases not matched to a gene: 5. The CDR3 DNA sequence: TGCGCCAGCAGCCAAGAAGAACTAGCGGGAGGGGGTACGCAGTATTTT. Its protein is CASSQEELAGGGTQYF.

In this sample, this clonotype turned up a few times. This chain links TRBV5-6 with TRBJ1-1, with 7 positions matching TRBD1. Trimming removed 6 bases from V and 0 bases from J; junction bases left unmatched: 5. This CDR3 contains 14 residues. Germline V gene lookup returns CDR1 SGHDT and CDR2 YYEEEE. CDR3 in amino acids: CASTSGQMNTEAFF. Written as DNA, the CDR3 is TGTGCCAGCACCTCGGGACAGATGAACACTGAAGCTTTCTTT.

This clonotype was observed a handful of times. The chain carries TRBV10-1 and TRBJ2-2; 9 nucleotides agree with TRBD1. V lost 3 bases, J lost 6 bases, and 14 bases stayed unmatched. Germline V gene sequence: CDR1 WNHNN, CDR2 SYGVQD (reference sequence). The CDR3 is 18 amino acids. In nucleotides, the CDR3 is TGCGCCAGCAGTGATGGTCCGGACAGGGGACTAATTGCCGGGGAGCTGTTTTTT. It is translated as CASSDGPDRGLIAGELFF.

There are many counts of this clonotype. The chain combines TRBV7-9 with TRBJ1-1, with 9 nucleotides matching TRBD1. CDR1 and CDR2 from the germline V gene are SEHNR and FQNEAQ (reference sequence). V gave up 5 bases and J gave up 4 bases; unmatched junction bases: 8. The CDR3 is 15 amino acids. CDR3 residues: CASSLEQGAITEAFF. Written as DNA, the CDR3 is TGTGCCAGCAGCCTAGAACAGGGGGCGATCACTGAAGCTTTCTTT.

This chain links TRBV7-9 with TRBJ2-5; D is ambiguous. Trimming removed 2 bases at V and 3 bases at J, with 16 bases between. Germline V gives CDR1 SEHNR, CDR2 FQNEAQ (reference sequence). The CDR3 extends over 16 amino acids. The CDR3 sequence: CASSLPARVVEETQYF. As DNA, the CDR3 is TGTGCCAGCAGCTTACCGGCTCGGGTAGTGGAAGAGACCCAGTACTTC.

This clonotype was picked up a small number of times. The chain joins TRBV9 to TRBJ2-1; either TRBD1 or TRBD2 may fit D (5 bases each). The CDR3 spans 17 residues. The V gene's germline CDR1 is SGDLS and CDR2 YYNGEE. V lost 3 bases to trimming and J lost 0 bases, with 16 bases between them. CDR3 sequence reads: CASSAGTLESSYNEQFF. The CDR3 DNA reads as TGTGCCAGCAGCGCGGGGACCCTCGAGAGCTCCTACAATGAGCAGTTCTTC.

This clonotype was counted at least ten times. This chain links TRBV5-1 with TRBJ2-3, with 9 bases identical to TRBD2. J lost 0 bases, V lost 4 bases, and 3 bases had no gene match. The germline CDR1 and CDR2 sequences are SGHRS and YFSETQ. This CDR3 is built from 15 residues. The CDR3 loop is CASSRTSASTDTQYF. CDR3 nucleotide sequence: TGCGCCAGCAGCCGGACTAGCGCCAGCACAGATACGCAGTATTTT. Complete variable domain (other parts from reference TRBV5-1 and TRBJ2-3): KAGVTQTPRYLIKTRGQQVTLSCSPISGHRSVSWYQQTPGQGLQFLFEYFSETQRNKGNFPGRFSGRQFSNSRSEMNVSTLELGDSALYLCASSRTSASTDTQYFGPGTRLTVL.